These 27 T cell receptor beta chains came from one sample sequenced in a study of T cell changes during pregnancy in multiple sclerosis. Sequencing was performed with immunoSEQ multiplex PCR; in TCRdb, only in-frame clones are kept and a portion is missing. Among about 36,000 clones, 89% were seen once, and the ten largest hold roughly 12%. The source material was CD8+ T cells from peripheral blood mononuclear cells, sampled in the third trimester of pregnancy. The receptors originated from a female donor with multiple sclerosis, enrolled in a pregnancy study.

In DNA form, the CDR3 reads TGTGCCAGCAGTTTATCGGGCCGAATTCTTTCCTACGAGCAGTACTTC. Its protein product is CASSLSGRILSYEQYF. The gene calls are TRBV27 and TRBJ2-7; no clear D. The CDR3 is made up of 16 amino acids. Germline V gene data show CDR1 as MNHEY and CDR2 as SMNVEV (reference sequence). Trimming took 0 bases from V and 1 from J, leaving 13 bases between them.

J is TRBJ1-1 and V is TRBV27; tentative D call: TRBD1 (6 bases). V gave up 8 bases and J gave up 4 bases, with 20 bases separating them. The CDR3 length is 15 residues. Germline CDR1 is MNHEY and CDR2 is SMNVEV (reference sequence). In DNA form, the CDR3 reads TGTGCCAGCTCGAAAGGAACAGGGAAGGGCACTGAAGCTTTCTTT. Amino acid sequence: CASSKGTGKGTEAFF.

The rearrangement uses TRBV19 and TRBJ2-3; 9 bases align to TRBD1. The V and J ends lost 10 bases and 8 bases, in that order; junction bases with no gene match: 7. The CDR3 loop spans 12 amino acids. Germline V CDR1 and CDR2: LNHDA, SQIVND (reference sequence). DNA of the CDR3: TGTGCCACGGGACAGGGAGGGGGTACGCAGTATTTT. Its protein product is CATGQGGGTQYF.

This chain joins TRBV5-1 and TRBJ2-1, with D tentatively TRBD2 (6 bases). The V gene's germline CDR1 is SGHRS and CDR2 YFSETQ. This CDR3 contains 14 residues. Trimming shortened V by 1 base and J by 4 bases, and 9 bases separated the two germline ends. The CDR3: CASSLWDSYNEQFF. The CDR3 DNA reads as TGCGCCAGCAGCTTGTGGGACTCTTACAATGAGCAGTTCTTC. Full variable domain (missing parts from reference TRBV5-1 and TRBJ2-1): KAGVTQTPRYLIKTRGQQVTLSCSPISGHRSVSWYQQTPGQGLQFLFEYFSETQRNKGNFPGRFSGRQFSNSRSEMNVSTLELGDSALYLCASSLWDSYNEQFFGPGTRLTVL.

The rearrangement links TRBV10-3 to TRBJ2-7; 8 nucleotides match TRBD1. The CDR3 runs to 14 residues. Germline V gene data show CDR1 as ENHRY and CDR2 as SYGVKD. V lost 4 bases to trimming and J lost 5 bases; unmatched junction nucleotides: 7. CDR3 in DNA: TGTGCCATCAGTGGGACAGGGTCGACTAACGAGCAGTACTTC. It translates to CAISGTGSTNEQYF.

The sample holds one count of this clone. The chain carries TRBV9 and TRBJ2-7, with 10 bases identical to TRBD1. This CDR3 spans 17 amino acids. V shed 0 bases, J shed 4 bases, and the junction held 10 bases outside the gene matches. In germline, CDR1 is SGDLS, CDR2 YYNGEE. For the CDR3, the DNA is TGTGCCAGCAGCGTAGCCGGCGGGGACAGGGGTCCGTACGAGCAGTACTTC. This translates into CASSVAGGDRGPYEQYF.

Only one count was recorded for this clone. J is TRBJ2-7 and V is TRBV18; 7 bases align to TRBD1. Trimming cost V 3 bases and J 3 bases; bases outside gene matches: 8. The CDR3 contains 15 residues. Germline CDR1 is KGHSH and CDR2 is LQKENI. CDR3: CASSPIQGTDYEQYF. The CDR3 DNA sequence: TGTGCCAGCTCACCTATACAGGGGACGGACTACGAGCAGTACTTC.

The chain uses TRBV7-9 and TRBJ1-6; 11 positions agree with TRBD1. V lost 6 bases, J lost 9 bases, and 4 bases stayed unmatched. Germline V CDR1 and CDR2: SEHNR, FQNEAQ (reference sequence). The CDR3 sequence is 14 residues long. In DNA, the CDR3 is TGTGCCAGCAGTCCCGGGACAGGGGGTTCACCCCTCCACTTT. Amino acid sequence: CASSPGTGGSPLHF.

This CDR3 is CASTPGITYNEQFF. CDR3 nucleotides: TGTGCCAGCACCCCCGGGATCACCTACAATGAGCAGTTCTTC. The J gene is TRBJ2-1, the V gene TRBV27, with a tentative D call TRBD2 (5 bases). In germline, CDR1 is MNHEY, CDR2 SMNVEV (reference sequence). This CDR3 region has 14 residues. Trimming removed 7 bases from V and 2 bases from J, with 12 bases in between.

The rearrangement uses TRBV29-1 and TRBJ2-1; 8 bases are a match to TRBD2. CDR1 and CDR2 (germline): SQVTM, ANQGSEA. This CDR3 spans 15 amino acids. V shed 0 bases and J 6 bases; nucleotides not matched to a gene: 7. The CDR3, as DNA: TGCAGCGTTGAAGAAACTCCGGCGGGGGGCAATGAGCAGTTCTTC. It translates to CSVEETPAGGNEQFF.

The chain couples TRBV5-6 to TRBJ2-2; no clear D. The germline V gene encodes CDR1 SGHDT and CDR2 YYEEEE. This CDR3 spans 17 amino acids. The V end was cut by 0 bases, the J end by 6 bases, with 18 bases between. DNA for the CDR3: TGTGCCAGCAGCTTGGGGTTGGAGAAGACCTTTGCCGGGGAGCTGTTTTTT. Translated, it gives CASSLGLEKTFAGELFF.

V gene TRBV13 combines with J gene TRBJ2-3; D ambiguous. The CDR3 extends over 13 amino acids. Germline CDR1 PRHDT, CDR2 FYEKMQ (reference sequence). The germline V and J ends were trimmed by 1 base and 9 bases, with 11 bases remaining between them. CDR3 DNA: TGTGCCAGCAGCTTAGTGACCCAGGCAACGCAGTATTTT. Residues: CASSLVTQATQYF.

The chain uses TRBV7-6 and TRBJ1-3; possible D gene TRBD1, 6 bases. Per the germline V gene, CDR1 is SGHVS and CDR2 is FNYEAQ. Between the trimmed V and J ends, which lost 0 bases and 5 bases, there was a span of 11 bases. The length of the CDR3 is 15 residues. CDR3 DNA sequence: TGTGCCAGCAGCTTAGCGACCCGGGACAGAAACACCATATATTTT. Encoded protein: CASSLATRDRNTIYF. The complete variable domain, with remaining parts taken from reference TRBV7-6 and TRBJ1-3, reads GAGVSQSPRYKVTKRGQDVALRCDPISGHVSLYWYRQALGQGPEFLTYFNYEAQQDKSGLPNDRFSAERPEGSISTLTIQRTEQRDSAMYRCASSLATRDRNTIYFGEGSWLTVV.

This clone has just a few counts. The V call is TRBV29-1, the J call TRBJ1-1; D call uncertain. Germline CDR1 is SQVTM and CDR2 is ANQGSEA. Trimming removed 0 bases at V and 4 bases at J, with 12 bases between. The CDR3 contains 14 residues. CDR3 DNA sequence: TGCAGCGTTGAAGATCTGCCCCGGGGCACTGAAGCTTTCTTT. Translation gives CSVEDLPRGTEAFF.

In this sample, this clone turned up a few times. This chain joins TRBV10-1 and TRBJ2-2, with 10 bases identical to TRBD2. Looked up from germline, CDR1 is WNHNN and CDR2 is SYGVQD (reference sequence). There are 16 residues in the CDR3. The V gene end was trimmed by 3 bases and the J gene end by 7 bases; junction bases not matched to a gene: 8. The CDR3 DNA reads as TGCGCCAGCAGTGACCTAGCGGGAGTGGGCAGCGGGGAGCTGTTTTTT. It translates to CASSDLAGVGSGELFF.

The chain links TRBV18 to TRBJ1-2; the match to TRBD1 covers 8 bases. V was clipped by 3 bases and J by 0 bases; unmatched bases: 6. The CDR3 has 16 amino acids. In germline, CDR1 is KGHSH, CDR2 LQKENI. CDR3 DNA: TGTGCCAGCTCACCCCTGGACAGGGCGGCTAACTATGGCTACACCTTC. It codes for CASSPLDRAANYGYTF.

The V and J genes are TRBV4-1 and TRBJ1-5, with TRBD1 matching over 8 bases. V dropped 5 bases and J dropped 11; count of bases not matched to a gene: 14. The CDR3 consists of 15 residues. The germline gives CDR1 MGHRA, CDR2 YSYEKL. The CDR3 reads CASSTETGEGGAQHF. Written as DNA, the CDR3 is TGCGCCAGCAGCACCGAGACAGGGGAAGGTGGAGCCCAGCATTTT.

This chain joins TRBV5-1 and TRBJ2-7, with D possibly matching TRBD1 (6 bases). Germline assignment: CDR1 SGHRS and CDR2 YFSETQ. The CDR3 is 14 residues long. V gave up 4 bases and J gave up 3 bases, with 14 bases separating them. CDR3 nucleotide sequence: TGCGCCAGCAGCAGGACAGAAGCCATCTACGAGCAGTACTTC. This encodes CASSRTEAIYEQYF.

The V call is TRBV19, the J call TRBJ2-1; the match to TRBD2 covers 8 bases. V shed 4 bases and J 6 bases; nucleotides not matched to a gene: 5. The CDR3 is 14 residues long. CDR1 is LNHDA and CDR2 is SQIVND in the germline V gene (reference sequence). CDR3 protein: CASSTGLGINEQFF. The CDR3 DNA reads as TGTGCCAGTAGTACGGGACTAGGAATCAATGAGCAGTTCTTC.

The chain couples TRBV7-6 to TRBJ2-3; TRBD2 matches 10 bases. Germline V gene lookup returns CDR1 SGHVS and CDR2 FNYEAQ. The trim removed 3 bases at V and 0 bases at J, leaving 3 bases unmatched. This CDR3 spans 16 amino acids. CDR3 sequence: CASSFLLAGSTDTQYF. The CDR3 coding sequence is TGTGCCAGCAGCTTCTTACTAGCGGGGAGCACAGATACGCAGTATTTT.

Only a few counts were recorded for this clone. CDR3 sequence: CASSDSTGGAAGYTF. The CDR3 nucleotides read TGTGCCAGCAGTGATTCCACAGGGGGCGCAGCTGGCTACACCTTC. The chain uses TRBV7-3 and TRBJ1-2; 9 bases map to TRBD1. The CDR3 totals 15 residues. V lost 6 bases and J lost 7; bases outside the gene matches: 12. The germline gives CDR1 SGHTA, CDR2 FQGTGA.

This sequence joins TRBV7-9 and TRBJ1-2; the D is unclear. Germline CDR1 SEHNR, CDR2 FQNEAQ (reference sequence). V lost 2 bases, J lost 13 bases, and 14 bases lay in between. The CDR3 extends over 12 amino acids. The CDR3 region has the DNA TGTGCCAGCAGCTTATGGGGAGAAACTAGCACCTTC. It encodes CASSLWGETSTF.

The chain recombines TRBV29-1 with TRBJ2-1; the D gene is possibly TRBD2 (6 bases). Germline V gives CDR1 SQVTM, CDR2 ANQGSEA. There are 14 residues in the CDR3. V dropped 3 bases and J dropped 1 base, with 10 bases sitting between them. CDR3 nucleotide sequence: TGCAGCGTTGAGTCGCGGGGTTCCTACAATGAGCAGTTCTTC. Its translation is CSVESRGSYNEQFF.

The CDR3 region is CASSEVAGAGGEQYF. The CDR3, as DNA: TGTGCCAGCAGTGAAGTAGCGGGAGCAGGAGGTGAGCAGTACTTC. The chain is built from TRBV25-1 and TRBJ2-7; 9 nucleotides agree with TRBD2. Germline values: CDR1 MGHDK, CDR2 SYGVNS. The V segment lost 2 bases and the J segment 7 bases; nucleotides outside the gene matches: 9. The CDR3 has 15 residues.

This clone has only a few counts. The J gene is TRBJ2-2, the V gene TRBV4-3, with TRBD1 as a possible D gene (5 bases). Germline V gene sequence: CDR1 LGHNA, CDR2 YSLEER. The CDR3 covers 15 residues. The V end lost 1 base, the J end lost 5 bases, and 11 bases lay between the germline ends. CDR3 protein: CASSQGSGATGELFF. The CDR3 nucleotides are TGCGCCAGCAGCCAAGGATCTGGGGCTACCGGGGAGCTGTTTTTT.

The chain couples TRBV28 to TRBJ1-6, with D perhaps TRBD1 (6 bases). The CDR3 contains 14 residues. The germline CDR1 and CDR2 sequences are MDHEN and SYDVKM. Trimming removed 8 bases at V and 10 bases at J, with 18 bases between. CDR3 bases: TGTGCCAGCCTTACCCACAGGGTCAGGTCACCCCTCCACTTT. As protein: CASLTHRVRSPLHF.

This rearrangement joins TRBV7-8 to TRBJ2-5, with D perhaps TRBD2 (7 bases). V dropped 1 base and J dropped 3 bases, with 18 bases sitting between them. The CDR3 runs 17 residues. Germline V gene sequence: CDR1 SGHVS, CDR2 FQNEAQ. In DNA form, the CDR3 reads TGTGCCAGCAGCTTAGACAGGGACCGTCTAGCGGAAGAGACCCAGTACTTC. Translation: CASSLDRDRLAEETQYF.